Listed below are T cell receptor beta chains from one sample, sequenced in a study of T cell changes during pregnancy in multiple sclerosis. Assay: immunoSEQ multiplex PCR; the TCRdb copy retains only in-frame clones and omits some. Among more than 50,000 clones, roughly 94% were seen once, and the ten largest hold around 2.5%. The specimen was CD8+ T cells from peripheral blood mononuclear cells, collected after pregnancy. The receptors stem from a female donor with multiple sclerosis, enrolled in a pregnancy study. Both conserved end residues are part of each CDR3. A D gene is named only where the DNA matches it firmly. Clone size, where shown, is once, few, many, or a class for clones that have expanded.

CDR3: CASSLERGQGDTEAFF
DNA: TGTGCCAGCAGCTTAGAGAGGGGGCAGGGGGACACTGAAGCTTTCTTT
length: 16
V: TRBV7-9
size: -
D: TRBD1
J: TRBJ1-1

CDR3: CASSDHRGTEAFF
DNA: TGTGCCAGCAGCGATCACAGGGGCACTGAAGCTTTCTTT
length: 13
V: TRBV7-2
size: once
D: TRBD1
J: TRBJ1-1

CDR3: CASSDSSGSYNEQFF
DNA: TGTGCCAGCAGTGACTCTAGCGGGAGTTACAATGAGCAGTTCTTC
length: 15
V: TRBV6-4
size: -
D: TRBD2
J: TRBJ2-1

CDR3: CASSWEGDTEAFF
DNA: TGTGCCAGCAGCTGGGAGGGGGACACTGAAGCTTTCTTT
length: 13
V: TRBV5-8
size: -
D: -
J: TRBJ1-1

CDR3: CASSIGEQPQHF
DNA: TGTGCCAGTAGTATAGGGGAGCAGCCCCAGCATTTT
length: 12
V: TRBV19
size: -
D: -
J: TRBJ1-5

CDR3: CASSLDRSGARNQYF
DNA: TGTGCCAGCAGTTTAGATCGGTCGGGAGCGCGGAATCAATACTTC
length: 15
V: TRBV27
size: -
D: -
J: TRBJ2-7

CDR3: CASSQRDRVFDGYTF
DNA: TGTGCCAGCAGCCAAAGGGACAGGGTGTTCGATGGCTACACCTTC
length: 15
V: TRBV4-2
size: -
D: TRBD1
J: TRBJ1-2

CDR3: CASSIRGLAGLKNIQYF
DNA: TGTGCCAGTAGTATAAGGGGCCTAGCGGGACTTAAAAACATTCAGTACTTC
length: 17
V: TRBV19
size: -
D: TRBD2
J: TRBJ2-4

CDR3: CASSQEATGGSSETQYF
DNA: TGCGCCAGCAGCCAAGAGGCAACGGGAGGGAGTTCGGAGACCCAGTACTTC
length: 17
V: TRBV4-1
size: -
D: TRBD2
J: TRBJ2-5

CDR3: CASSYSARGRGEAFF
DNA: TGTGCCAGCAGTTATTCGGCGAGGGGGCGCGGTGAAGCTTTCTTT
length: 15
V: TRBV27
size: -
D: TRBD1
J: TRBJ1-1

CDR3: CASSTRQGRDTEAFF
DNA: TGTGCCAGCAGCACAAGGCAGGGGCGGGACACTGAAGCTTTCTTT
length: 15
V: TRBV5-4
size: -
D: -
J: TRBJ1-1

CDR3: CASSFRDRGRSNTEAFF
DNA: TGCGCCAGCAGCTTCAGGGACAGGGGGCGTTCGAACACTGAAGCTTTCTTT
length: 17
V: TRBV5-1
size: -
D: TRBD1
J: TRBJ1-1

CDR3: CASSQEDRGIWSQYF
DNA: TGCGCCAGCAGCCAGGAGGACAGGGGGATTTGGTCCCAGTACTTC
length: 15
V: TRBV5-1
size: -
D: TRBD1
J: TRBJ2-5

CDR3: CASSPGYEQYF
DNA: TGCGCCAGCAGCCCCGGGTACGAGCAGTACTTC
length: 11
V: TRBV4-1
size: -
D: -
J: TRBJ2-7

CDR3: CASSPAGGVTEAFF
DNA: TGTGCCAGTAGTCCTGCCGGCGGGGTGACTGAAGCTTTCTTT
length: 14
V: TRBV19
size: -
D: -
J: TRBJ1-1

CDR3: CASSMALGGEPQHF
DNA: TGTGCCAGTAGTATGGCCTTAGGGGGCGAGCCCCAGCATTTT
length: 14
V: TRBV19
size: -
D: TRBD1
J: TRBJ1-5

CDR3: CASSGDGSSGANVLTF
DNA: TGTGCCAGCAGTGGGGACGGGAGCTCTGGGGCCAACGTCCTGACTTTC
length: 16
V: TRBV6-1
size: once
D: -
J: TRBJ2-6

CDR3: CASSLPADTDTQYF
DNA: TGTGCCAGCAGTCTACCGGCGGACACAGATACGCAGTATTTT
length: 14
V: TRBV7-9
size: once
D: -
J: TRBJ2-3

CDR3: CASSWTGADTEAFF
DNA: TGCGCCAGCAGCTGGACAGGGGCGGACACTGAAGCTTTCTTT
length: 14
V: TRBV5-1
size: -
D: TRBD1
J: TRBJ1-1

CDR3: CASSKAGHRGAVF
DNA: TGTGCCAGCAGCAAAGCAGGGCACCGGGGAGCTGTTTTT
length: 13
V: TRBV21-1
size: -
D: -
J: TRBJ2-2

CDR3: CASSPPGKRAQIYNEQFF
DNA: TGCGCCAGCAGCCCCCCAGGGAAGCGGGCCCAGATCTACAATGAGCAGTTCTTC
length: 18
V: TRBV4-1
size: medium-sized
D: -
J: TRBJ2-1

CDR3: CASSQARTGSVPNTGELFF
DNA: TGCGCCAGCAGCCAAGCTAGGACAGGGTCGGTGCCGAACACCGGGGAGCTGTTTTTT
length: 19
V: TRBV4-1
size: -
D: TRBD1
J: TRBJ2-2

CDR3: CASSFGQGNSPLHF
DNA: TGTGCCAGTAGTTTCGGACAGGGGAATTCACCCCTCCACTTT
length: 14
V: TRBV19
size: once
D: TRBD1
J: TRBJ1-6

CDR3: CASSSTGPGTGIYGYTF
DNA: TGCGCCAGCAGCTCAACAGGTCCCGGGACAGGGATCTATGGCTACACCTTC
length: 17
V: TRBV5-1
size: -
D: TRBD1
J: TRBJ1-2

CDR3: CAISGGHSYEQYF
DNA: TGTGCCATCAGTGGCGGACACTCCTACGAGCAGTACTTC
length: 13
V: TRBV10-3
size: -
D: -
J: TRBJ2-7

CDR3: CASSWDRGNEQFF
DNA: TGTGCCAGCAGTTGGGACAGGGGGAATGAGCAGTTCTTC
length: 13
V: TRBV6-5
size: -
D: TRBD1
J: TRBJ2-1

CDR3: CASSWTGALSGANVLTF
DNA: TGCGCCAGCAGCTGGACAGGGGCCCTCTCTGGGGCCAACGTCCTGACTTTC
length: 17
V: TRBV5-1
size: once
D: TRBD1
J: TRBJ2-6

CDR3: CASSQTGTGDNEQFF
DNA: TGCGCCAGCAGCCAAACCGGGACAGGAGACAATGAGCAGTTCTTC
length: 15
V: TRBV4-1
size: -
D: TRBD1
J: TRBJ2-1

CDR3: CASSYSAGGPEAFF
DNA: TGTGCCAGCAGTTACTCGGCGGGGGGCCCTGAAGCTTTCTTT
length: 14
V: TRBV6-6
size: -
D: -
J: TRBJ1-1

CDR3: CASSQAGRRVDEQYF
DNA: TGCGCCAGCAGCCAAGCAGGCCGCAGGGTTGACGAGCAGTACTTC
length: 15
V: TRBV4-1
size: once
D: -
J: TRBJ2-7

CDR3: CASSDRGSEAFF
DNA: TGTGCCAGCAGCGACAGGGGTTCTGAAGCTTTCTTT
length: 12
V: TRBV5-4
size: -
D: TRBD1
J: TRBJ1-1

CDR3: CASSSRSTEAFF
DNA: TGTGCCAGCAGCTCCCGCAGCACTGAAGCTTTCTTT
length: 12
V: TRBV7-8
size: -
D: -
J: TRBJ1-1

CDR3: CASSLLGARYEQYF
DNA: TGTGCCAGCAGCCTCTTAGGGGCGCGCTACGAGCAGTACTTC
length: 14
V: TRBV6-1
size: -
D: -
J: TRBJ2-7

CDR3: CASSLDHNTYEQYF
DNA: TGTGCCAGCAGCTTGGACCACAATACCTACGAGCAGTACTTC
length: 14
V: TRBV5-8
size: -
D: -
J: TRBJ2-7

CDR3: CASSAYPSGLGYNEQFF
DNA: TGTGCCAGCAGTGCCTACCCTAGCGGGCTGGGTTACAATGAGCAGTTCTTC
length: 17
V: TRBV27
size: -
D: TRBD2
J: TRBJ2-1

CDR3: CASSFAQDLYEQYF
DNA: TGTGCCAGCAGCTTTGCACAGGACCTCTACGAGCAGTACTTC
length: 14
V: TRBV11-2
size: -
D: -
J: TRBJ2-7

CDR3: CASSLGPRTQETQYF
DNA: TGTGCCAGCAGCTTAGGCCCGAGGACTCAAGAGACCCAGTACTTC
length: 15
V: TRBV7-9
size: -
D: -
J: TRBJ2-5

CDR3: CASSFGIVGGRGYEQYF
DNA: TGTGCCAGCAGCTTCGGGATCGTCGGCGGGAGGGGATACGAGCAGTACTTC
length: 17
V: TRBV5-4
size: -
D: TRBD2
J: TRBJ2-7

CDR3: CASSPTGTSGRAVIYNEQFF
DNA: TGTGCCAGCAGCCCCACCGGGACTAGCGGGAGGGCCGTCATCTACAATGAGCAGTTCTTC
length: 20
V: TRBV4-2
size: -
D: TRBD2
J: TRBJ2-1

CDR3: CASSVQGDITEAFF
DNA: TGTGCCAGCAGCGTACAGGGGGATATCACTGAAGCTTTCTTT
length: 14
V: TRBV9
size: -
D: TRBD1
J: TRBJ1-1

CDR3: CASRGGGPYQPQHF
DNA: TGTGCCAGCAGAGGCGGCGGGCCGTACCAGCCCCAGCATTTT
length: 14
V: TRBV27
size: once
D: -
J: TRBJ1-5

CDR3: CASSLGTGLNEQFF
DNA: TGTGCCAGCAGCCTCGGGACAGGGCTAAATGAGCAGTTCTTC
length: 14
V: TRBV11-2
size: -
D: TRBD1
J: TRBJ2-1

CDR3: CASRDGGTGAYEQYF
DNA: TGTGCCAGCAGGGACGGCGGGACAGGGGCTTACGAGCAGTACTTC
length: 15
V: TRBV27
size: -
D: TRBD1
J: TRBJ2-7

CDR3: CASSLFPEGNEKLFF
DNA: TGTGCCAGCAGCTTGTTCCCGGAGGGAAATGAAAAACTGTTTTTT
length: 15
V: TRBV5-5
size: -
D: -
J: TRBJ1-4

CDR3: CASSLPDRVSDEQYF
DNA: TGTGCCAGCAGTTTACCGGACAGGGTATCCGACGAGCAGTACTTC
length: 15
V: TRBV28
size: -
D: TRBD1
J: TRBJ2-7

CDR3: CASSLTPDTRNEQYF
DNA: TGCGCCAGCAGCCTCACCCCGGACACACGGAACGAGCAGTACTTC
length: 15
V: TRBV5-1
size: -
D: -
J: TRBJ2-7

CDR3: CASSTRTGNYGYTF
DNA: TGCGCCAGCAGCACCCGGACGGGAAACTATGGCTACACCTTC
length: 14
V: TRBV4-1
size: -
D: -
J: TRBJ1-2

CDR3: CASSLPGGRGDTQYF
DNA: TGTGCCAGCAGTTTACCGGGAGGACGTGGAGATACGCAGTATTTT
length: 15
V: TRBV27
size: few
D: TRBD2
J: TRBJ2-3

CDR3: CASSMQQGATEQYF
DNA: TGTGCCAGCAGTATGCAACAGGGGGCTACAGAGCAGTACTTC
length: 14
V: TRBV6-4
size: -
D: TRBD1
J: TRBJ2-7

CDR3: CASSYVPGNEQFF
DNA: TGTGCCAGCAGTTACGTCCCAGGCAATGAGCAGTTCTTC
length: 13
V: TRBV6-5
size: -
D: -
J: TRBJ2-1

CDR3: CASIRLALSYEQYF
DNA: TGTGCCAGCATTAGACTAGCGCTCTCCTACGAGCAGTACTTC
length: 14
V: TRBV6-5
size: -
D: TRBD2
J: TRBJ2-7

CDR3: CASSLRGHSYEQYF
DNA: TGTGCCAGCAGTTTGAGGGGGCACTCCTACGAGCAGTACTTC
length: 14
V: TRBV27
size: -
D: TRBD1
J: TRBJ2-7

CDR3: CASSSGLAGEGYEQYF
DNA: TGTGCCAGCAGCTCCGGACTAGCGGGAGAAGGCTACGAGCAGTACTTC
length: 16
V: TRBV7-9
size: -
D: TRBD2
J: TRBJ2-7

CDR3: CASSPDSYEQYF
DNA: TGCGCCAGCAGCCCGGACAGCTACGAGCAGTACTTC
length: 12
V: TRBV5-1
size: -
D: -
J: TRBJ2-7

CDR3: CASSPTSGRALYF
DNA: TGTGCCAGCAGCCCGACCAGCGGGAGGGCCTTGTACTTC
length: 13
V: TRBV7-9
size: -
D: TRBD2
J: TRBJ2-4